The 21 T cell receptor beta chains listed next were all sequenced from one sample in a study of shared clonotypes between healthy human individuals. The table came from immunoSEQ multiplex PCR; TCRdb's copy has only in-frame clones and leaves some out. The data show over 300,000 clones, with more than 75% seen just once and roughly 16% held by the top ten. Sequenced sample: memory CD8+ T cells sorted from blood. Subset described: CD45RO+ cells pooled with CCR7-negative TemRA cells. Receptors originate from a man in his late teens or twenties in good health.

The CDR3 spells CAWTSEGDRNNEQFF. The CDR3 region has the DNA TGTGCCTGGACCTCCGAGGGGGACAGGAACAATGAGCAGTTCTTC. The chain has TRBV30 and TRBJ2-1, with 8 positions matching TRBD1. V was pared by 4 bases and J by 5 bases, with 10 bases of the junction left unmatched. CDR3 length equals 15 residues. CDR1 is GTSNPN and CDR2 is SVGIG in the germline V gene (reference sequence).

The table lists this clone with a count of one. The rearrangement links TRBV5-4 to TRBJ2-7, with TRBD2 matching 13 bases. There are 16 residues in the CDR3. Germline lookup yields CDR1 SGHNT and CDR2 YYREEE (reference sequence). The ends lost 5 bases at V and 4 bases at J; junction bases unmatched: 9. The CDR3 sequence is CASRQGLAGEGYEQYF. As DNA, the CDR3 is TGTGCCAGCAGACAAGGACTAGCGGGAGAGGGGTACGAGCAGTACTTC.

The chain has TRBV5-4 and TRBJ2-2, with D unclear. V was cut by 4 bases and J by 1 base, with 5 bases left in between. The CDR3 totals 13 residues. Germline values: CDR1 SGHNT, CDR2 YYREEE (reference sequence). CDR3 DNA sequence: TGTGCCAGCAGCCATAGGAACACCGGGGAGCTGTTTTTT. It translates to CASSHRNTGELFF.

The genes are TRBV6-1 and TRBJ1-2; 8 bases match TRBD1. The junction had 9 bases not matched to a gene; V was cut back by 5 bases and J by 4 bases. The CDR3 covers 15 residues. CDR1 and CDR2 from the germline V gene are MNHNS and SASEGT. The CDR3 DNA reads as TGTGCCAGCAGTCTCAGGGGACAGGTTATCTATGGCTACACCTTC. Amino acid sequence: CASSLRGQVIYGYTF.

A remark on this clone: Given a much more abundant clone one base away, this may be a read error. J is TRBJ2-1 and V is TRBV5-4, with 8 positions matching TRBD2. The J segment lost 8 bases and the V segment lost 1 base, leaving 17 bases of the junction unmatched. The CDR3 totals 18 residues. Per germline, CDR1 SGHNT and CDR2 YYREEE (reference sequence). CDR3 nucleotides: TGTGCCAGCAGCTTGTTTCCCCAGGCGGGAGGCGGAAAGGATGAGCAGTTCTTC. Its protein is CASSLFPQAGGGKDEQFF.

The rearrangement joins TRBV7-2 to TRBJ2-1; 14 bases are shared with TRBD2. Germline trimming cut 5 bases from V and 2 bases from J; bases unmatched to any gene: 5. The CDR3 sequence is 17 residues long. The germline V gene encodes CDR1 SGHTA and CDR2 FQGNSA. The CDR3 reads CASSPGLAGDPYNEQFF. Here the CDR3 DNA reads TGTGCCAGCAGCCCGGGACTAGCGGGAGACCCCTACAATGAGCAGTTCTTC.

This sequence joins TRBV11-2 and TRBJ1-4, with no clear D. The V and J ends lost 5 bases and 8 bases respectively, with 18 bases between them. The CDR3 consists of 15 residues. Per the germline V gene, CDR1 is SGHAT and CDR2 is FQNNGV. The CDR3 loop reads CASSPLARPNEKLFF. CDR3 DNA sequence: TGTGCCAGCAGCCCCCTAGCCCGACCGAACGAAAAACTGTTTTTT.

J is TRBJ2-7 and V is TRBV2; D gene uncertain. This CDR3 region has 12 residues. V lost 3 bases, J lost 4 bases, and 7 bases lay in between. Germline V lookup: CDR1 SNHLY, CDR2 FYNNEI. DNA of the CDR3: TGTGCCAGCAGTGACAGAACATACGAGCAGTACTTC. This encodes CASSDRTYEQYF.

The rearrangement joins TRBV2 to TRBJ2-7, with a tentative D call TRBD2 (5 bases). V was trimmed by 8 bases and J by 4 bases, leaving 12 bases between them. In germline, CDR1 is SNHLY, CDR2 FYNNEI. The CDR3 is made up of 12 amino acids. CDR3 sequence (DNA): TGTGCCAGCGTCCGAGGCGGGTACGAGCAGTACTTC. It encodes CASVRGGYEQYF. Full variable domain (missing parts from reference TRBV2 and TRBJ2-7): EPEVTQTPSHQVTQMGQEVILRCVPISNHLYFYWYRQILGQKVEFLVSFYNNEISEKSEIFDDQFSVERPDGSNFTLKIRSTKLEDSAMYFCASVRGGYEQYFGPGTRLTVT.

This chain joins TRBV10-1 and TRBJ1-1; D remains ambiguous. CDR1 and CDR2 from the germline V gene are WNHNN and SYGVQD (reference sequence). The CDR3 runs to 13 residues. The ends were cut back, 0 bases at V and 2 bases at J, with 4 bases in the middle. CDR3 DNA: TGCGCCAGCAGTGAGTCGATAAACACTGAAGCTTTCTTT. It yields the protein CASSESINTEAFF.

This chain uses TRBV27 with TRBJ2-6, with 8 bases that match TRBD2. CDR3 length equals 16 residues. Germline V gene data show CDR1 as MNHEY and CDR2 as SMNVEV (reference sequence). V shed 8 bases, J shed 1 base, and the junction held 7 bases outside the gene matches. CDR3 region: CASGGLGLSGANVLTF. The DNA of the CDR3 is TGTGCCAGCGGGGGACTAGGTCTATCTGGGGCCAACGTCCTGACTTTC. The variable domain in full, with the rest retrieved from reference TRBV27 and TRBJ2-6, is EAQVTQNPRYLITVTGKKLTVTCSQNMNHEYMSWYRQDPGLGLRQIYYSMNVEVTDKGDVPEGYKVSRKEKRNFPLILESPSPNQTSLYFCASGGLGLSGANVLTFGAGSRLTVL.

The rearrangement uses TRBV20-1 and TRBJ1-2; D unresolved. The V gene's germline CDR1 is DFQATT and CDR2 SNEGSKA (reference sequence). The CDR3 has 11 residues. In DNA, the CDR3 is TGCAATCTATGGGGAGGCTATGGCTACACCTTC. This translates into CNLWGGYGYTF.

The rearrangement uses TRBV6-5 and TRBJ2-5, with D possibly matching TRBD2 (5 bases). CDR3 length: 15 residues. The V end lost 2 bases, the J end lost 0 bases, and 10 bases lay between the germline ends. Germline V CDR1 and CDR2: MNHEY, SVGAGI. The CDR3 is CASSYSTSYQETQYF. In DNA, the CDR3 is TGTGCCAGCAGTTACAGTACTAGTTACCAAGAGACCCAGTACTTC.

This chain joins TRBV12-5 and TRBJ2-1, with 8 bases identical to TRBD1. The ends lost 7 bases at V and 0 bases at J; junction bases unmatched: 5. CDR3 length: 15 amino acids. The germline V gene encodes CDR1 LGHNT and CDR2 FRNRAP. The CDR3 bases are TGTGCTAGTGACTCGGACAGGGACTCCTACAATGAGCAGTTCTTC. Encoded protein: CASDSDRDSYNEQFF.

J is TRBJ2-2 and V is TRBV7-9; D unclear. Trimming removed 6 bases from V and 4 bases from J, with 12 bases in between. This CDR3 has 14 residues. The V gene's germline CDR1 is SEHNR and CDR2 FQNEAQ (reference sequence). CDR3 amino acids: CASSLLQSTGELFF. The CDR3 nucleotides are TGTGCCAGCAGTCTCCTCCAGAGCACCGGGGAGCTGTTTTTT. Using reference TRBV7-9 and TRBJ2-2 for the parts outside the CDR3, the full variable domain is DTGVSQNPRHKITKRGQNVTFRCDPISEHNRLYWYRQTLGQGPEFLTYFQNEAQLEKSRLLSDRFSAERPKGSFSTLEIQRTEQGDSAMYLCASSLLQSTGELFFGEGSRLTVL.

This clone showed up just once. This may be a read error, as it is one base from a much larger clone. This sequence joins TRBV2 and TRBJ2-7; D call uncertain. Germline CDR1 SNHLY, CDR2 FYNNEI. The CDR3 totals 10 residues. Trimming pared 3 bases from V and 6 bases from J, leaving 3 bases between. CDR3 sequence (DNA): TGTGCCAGCAGTGACATCGAGCAGTACTTC. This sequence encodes CASSDIEQYF.

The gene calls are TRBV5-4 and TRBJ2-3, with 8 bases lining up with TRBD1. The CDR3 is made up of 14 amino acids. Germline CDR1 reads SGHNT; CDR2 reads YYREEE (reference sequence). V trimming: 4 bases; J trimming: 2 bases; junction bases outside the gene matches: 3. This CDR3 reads CASSRTGFTDTQYF. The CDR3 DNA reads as TGTGCCAGCAGCCGGACAGGGTTCACAGATACGCAGTATTTT.

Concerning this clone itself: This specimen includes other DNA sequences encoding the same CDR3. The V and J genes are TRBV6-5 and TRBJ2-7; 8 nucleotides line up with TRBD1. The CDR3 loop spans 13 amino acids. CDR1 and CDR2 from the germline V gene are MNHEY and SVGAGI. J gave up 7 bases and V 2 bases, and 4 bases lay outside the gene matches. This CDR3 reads CASSYGQGLEQYF. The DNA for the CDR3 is TGTGCCAGCAGTTACGGACAGGGTTTGGAGCAGTACTTC.

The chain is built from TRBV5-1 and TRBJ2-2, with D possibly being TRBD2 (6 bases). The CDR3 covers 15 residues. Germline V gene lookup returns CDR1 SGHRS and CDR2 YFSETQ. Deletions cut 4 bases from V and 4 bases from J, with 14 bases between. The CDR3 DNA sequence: TGCGCCAGCAGCATCAGGGTGGAGGGCACCGGGGAGCTGTTTTTT. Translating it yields CASSIRVEGTGELFF.

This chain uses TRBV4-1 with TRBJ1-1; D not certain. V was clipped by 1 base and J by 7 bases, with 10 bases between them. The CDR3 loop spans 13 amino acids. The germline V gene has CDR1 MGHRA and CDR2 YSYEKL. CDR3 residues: CASSQVLLGEAFF. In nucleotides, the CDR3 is TGCGCCAGCAGCCAAGTGTTACTCGGTGAAGCTTTCTTT.

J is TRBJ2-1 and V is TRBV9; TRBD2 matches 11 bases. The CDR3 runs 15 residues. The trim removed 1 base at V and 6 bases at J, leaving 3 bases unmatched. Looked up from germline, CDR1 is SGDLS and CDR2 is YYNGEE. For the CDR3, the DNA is TGTGCCAGCAGCGTACGGCTAGCGGGGGGCAATGAGCAGTTCTTC. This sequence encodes CASSVRLAGGNEQFF.